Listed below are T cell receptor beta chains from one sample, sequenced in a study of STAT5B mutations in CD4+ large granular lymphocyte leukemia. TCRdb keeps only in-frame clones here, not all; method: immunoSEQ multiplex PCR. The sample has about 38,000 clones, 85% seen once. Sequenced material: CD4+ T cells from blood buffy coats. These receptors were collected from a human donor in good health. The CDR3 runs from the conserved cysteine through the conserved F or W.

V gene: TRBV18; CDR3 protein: CASTRDRANQPQHF
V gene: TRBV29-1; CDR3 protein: CSVAPWDRGEQYF
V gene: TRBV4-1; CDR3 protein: CASSLGLGPADTQYF
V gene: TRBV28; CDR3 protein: CASSFPTGRVNNGELFF
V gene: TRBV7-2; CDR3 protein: CASSGHGQGGYTF
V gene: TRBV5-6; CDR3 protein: CASSTRRENNSPLHF
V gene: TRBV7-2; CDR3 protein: CASSFAPVGGRASNEQFF
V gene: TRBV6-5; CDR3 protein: CASRLGRSANYGYTF
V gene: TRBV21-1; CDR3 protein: CASSKESRGHSYEQYF
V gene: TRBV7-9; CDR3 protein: CASSLEGAGANVLTF
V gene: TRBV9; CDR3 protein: CASSPRFLEETQYF
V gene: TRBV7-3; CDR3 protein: CASSSSGGEETQYF
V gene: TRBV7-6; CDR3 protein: CASSSNTGEETQYF
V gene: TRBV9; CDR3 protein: CASSVANGGYEQYF
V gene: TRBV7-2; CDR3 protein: CASSFSGPNEKLFF
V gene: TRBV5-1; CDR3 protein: CASSSGNGKDTQYF
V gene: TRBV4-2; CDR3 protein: CASSQDGGEQFF
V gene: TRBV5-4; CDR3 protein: CASSSGLAGGSETQYF
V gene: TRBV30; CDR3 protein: CAWSVGAGSGTDTQYF
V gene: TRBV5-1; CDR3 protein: CASSLEGTSTEAFF
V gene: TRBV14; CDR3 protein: CASSWAVGNIQYF
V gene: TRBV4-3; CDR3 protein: CASSHGGAGLAGYTF
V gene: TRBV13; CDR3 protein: CASSPRLAGEDTQYF
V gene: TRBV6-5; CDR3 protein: CASTDRGGYGYTF
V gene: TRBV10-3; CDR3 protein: CAISGNDRGETEAFF
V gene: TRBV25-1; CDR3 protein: CASSPTSGGRADTQYF
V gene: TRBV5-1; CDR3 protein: CASRPTGNNEKLFF
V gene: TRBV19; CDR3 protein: CASSMGDAYEQFF
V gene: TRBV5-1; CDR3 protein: CASSPGQENSPLHF
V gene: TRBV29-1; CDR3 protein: CSVLGRMNTEAFF
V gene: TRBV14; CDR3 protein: CASSQTGTNEKLFF
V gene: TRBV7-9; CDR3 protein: CASSLGASNEKLFF
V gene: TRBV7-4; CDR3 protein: CASSPSGQGALGPQHF
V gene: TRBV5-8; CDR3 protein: CASSLAAGGLTEAFF
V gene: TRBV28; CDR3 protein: CASRVGRYEQYF
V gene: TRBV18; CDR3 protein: CASSPGSGNTIYF
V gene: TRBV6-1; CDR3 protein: CASRRQLNTGELFF
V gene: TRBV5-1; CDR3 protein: CASSAAGSRNTEAFF
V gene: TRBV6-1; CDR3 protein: CASSVTDTQYF
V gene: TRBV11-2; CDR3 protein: CASSFPISPAAGREKLFF
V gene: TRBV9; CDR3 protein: CASSEGGANYGYTF
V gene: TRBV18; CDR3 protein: CASSQMQRGTQYF
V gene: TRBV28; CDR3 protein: CASRPGSKGKGVRNQPQHF
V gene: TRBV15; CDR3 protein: CATSRDRTGVGSNQPQHF
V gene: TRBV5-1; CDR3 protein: CASSYSGLSTDTQYF
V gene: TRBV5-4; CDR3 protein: CASIKSGTDTQYF
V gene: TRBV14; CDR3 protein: CASSQVESGYYGYTF
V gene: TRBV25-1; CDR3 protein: CASSEGGSKNIQYF
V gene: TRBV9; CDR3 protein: CASSDGTGNTEAFF
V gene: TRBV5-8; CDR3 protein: CASSPGQGSSNQPQHF
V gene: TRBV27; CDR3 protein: CASSWDRGEQYF
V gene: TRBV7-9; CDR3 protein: CASSPGQGNYGYTF
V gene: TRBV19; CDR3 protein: CASSTGQGDYGYTF
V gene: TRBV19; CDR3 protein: CASSIGGQPKYGYTF
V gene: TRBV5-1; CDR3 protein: CASSSGLAGGFEETQYF
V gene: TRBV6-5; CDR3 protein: CASSFAGGGPSYEQYF
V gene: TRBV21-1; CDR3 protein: CASTGALKVKNIQYF
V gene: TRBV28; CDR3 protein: CASSLSDRVRYEQYF
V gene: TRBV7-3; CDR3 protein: CASSLTGTSGVGEQFF